The 21 T cell receptor beta chains given below trace back to one sample, sequenced in a study of T cells in localized non-small cell lung cancer. Libraries were prepared by immunoSEQ multiplex PCR; TCRdb keeps only in-frame clonotypes and omits some of them. The table includes 15,000 to 20,000 clones, about 88% detected once. This material consisted of peripheral blood, taken before any cancer treatment. The receptors come from a female donor aged 60 or older with stage III squamous cell lung carcinoma.

The chain couples TRBV19 to TRBJ2-1; the D gene is possibly TRBD1 (5 bases). The V end was cut by 4 bases, the J end by 8 bases, with 9 bases between. Germline CDR1 LNHDA, CDR2 SQIVND (reference sequence). The CDR3 covers 12 residues. The CDR3 reads CASSNTGYEQFF. CDR3 sequence (DNA): TGTGCCAGTAGTAACACAGGCTATGAGCAGTTCTTC.

The count of this clone is one. The rearrangement links TRBV7-8 to TRBJ1-2; perhaps TRBD1 as D (5 bases). Per germline, CDR1 SGHVS and CDR2 FQNEAQ. The CDR3 sequence is 14 residues long. Trimming left V 5 bases short and J 4 bases short, with 14 bases between. This CDR3 is CASSPTAGGYGYTF. Written as DNA, the CDR3 is TGTGCCAGCAGCCCCACGGCCGGGGGCTATGGCTACACCTTC.

The chain recombines TRBV30 with TRBJ2-3; 9 nucleotides agree with TRBD2. The CDR3 totals 16 residues. Germline assignment: CDR1 GTSNPN and CDR2 SVGIG (reference sequence). After removal of 0 bases from V and 4 bases from J, the junction contained 8 bases not matched to a gene. CDR3: CAWSVGGGAEADTQYF. DNA for the CDR3: TGTGCCTGGAGTGTGGGCGGGGGGGCCGAGGCAGATACGCAGTATTTT. The variable domain in full, with the rest retrieved from reference TRBV30 and TRBJ2-3, is SQTIHQWPATLVQPVGSPLSLECTVEGTSNPNLYWYRQAAGRGLQLLFYSVGIGQISSEVPQNLSASRPQDRQFILSSKKLLLSDSGFYLCAWSVGGGAEADTQYFGPGTRLTVL.

This chain connects TRBV7-2 to TRBJ2-1; 8 bases align to TRBD2. With 4 bases clipped from V and 9 bases from J, the junction kept 8 bases outside the gene matches. The CDR3 runs to 14 residues. The germline gives CDR1 SGHTA, CDR2 FQGNSA. CDR3 residues: CASSSNGRAGEQFF. The CDR3 nucleotides read TGTGCCAGCAGCTCTAACGGGAGGGCCGGTGAGCAGTTCTTC.

This sequence joins TRBV6-1 and TRBJ2-3, with a tentative D call TRBD2 (6 bases). V lost 8 bases to trimming and J lost 8 bases, with 14 bases between them. CDR3 length equals 12 residues. In germline, CDR1 is MNHNS, CDR2 SASEGT. CDR3 nucleotide sequence: TGTGCCAGCCGGGACTCCTCCGGTACGCAGTATTTT. Protein sequence: CASRDSSGTQYF.

J is TRBJ1-4 and V is TRBV19; perhaps TRBD1 as D (6 bases). This CDR3 spans 14 amino acids. Germline assignment: CDR1 LNHDA and CDR2 SQIVND (reference sequence). V shed 2 bases and J shed 5 bases, with 9 bases lying between them. The CDR3: CASSILGGNEKLFF. The CDR3 DNA is TGTGCCAGTAGTATACTCGGGGGCAATGAAAAACTGTTTTTT.

This chain connects TRBV19 to TRBJ2-7; tentatively, D is TRBD1 (5 bases). CDR1 LNHDA and CDR2 SQIVND come from the germline V gene (reference sequence). CDR3 size: 12 residues. V gave up 7 bases and J gave up 3 bases, with 10 bases separating them. This chain's CDR3 is CASTGRDYEQYF. The CDR3 region has the DNA TGTGCCAGTACTGGCAGGGACTACGAGCAGTACTTC.

This clone rates as large. The rearrangement uses TRBV4-1 and TRBJ2-5, with 12 positions matching TRBD2. The junction had 17 bases not matched to a gene; V was cut back by 4 bases and J by 5 bases. Looked up from germline, CDR1 is MGHRA and CDR2 is YSYEKL. The CDR3 length is 19 residues. The CDR3 sequence: CASSPSRETSGSIKETQYF. CDR3 sequence (DNA): TGCGCCAGCAGCCCCTCGCGGGAGACTAGCGGGAGTATTAAGGAGACCCAGTACTTC.

This clone was counted a few times. V is TRBV7-9 and J is TRBJ1-2; no clear D gene. V shed 3 bases and J shed 4 bases, with 21 bases lying between them. CDR1 is SEHNR, CDR2 FQNEAQ, per germline (reference sequence). CDR3 length: 17 residues. The CDR3 is CASSFGIMGGLGYGYTF. Here the CDR3 DNA reads TGTGCCAGCAGCTTCGGCATCATGGGAGGTCTTGGCTATGGCTACACCTTC. Filled out from reference TRBV7-9 and TRBJ1-2, the complete variable domain reads DTGVSQNPRHKITKRGQNVTFRCDPISEHNRLYWYRQTLGQGPEFLTYFQNEAQLEKSRLLSDRFSAERPKGSFSTLEIQRTEQGDSAMYLCASSFGIMGGLGYGYTFGSGTRLTVV.

This clone rates as large. The chain uses TRBV7-3 and TRBJ1-5; D ambiguous. This CDR3 has 14 residues. The V end lost 3 bases, the J end lost 3 bases, and 9 bases lay between the germline ends. Germline V gene sequence: CDR1 SGHTA, CDR2 FQGTGA. The DNA for the CDR3 is TGTGCCAGCAGCTTCAGCAGTCACAATCAGCCCCAGCATTTT. Its translation: CASSFSSHNQPQHF.

As DNA, the CDR3 is TGTGCCAGCAGTTTAAGAGGGGTTAGGAGTGAAGCTTTCTTT. It translates to CASSLRGVRSEAFF. The rearrangement joins TRBV28 to TRBJ1-1; the D gene is possibly TRBD1 (5 bases). Germline-derived CDR1 and CDR2 are MDHEN and SYDVKM. Trimming took 2 bases from V and 7 from J, leaving 14 bases between them. The CDR3 has 14 amino acids.

The gene calls are TRBV6-5 and TRBJ2-2; 7 nucleotides agree with TRBD2. Germline V gene sequence: CDR1 MNHEY, CDR2 SVGAGI. The CDR3 has 16 amino acids. With 1 base clipped from V and 4 bases from J, the junction kept 6 bases outside the gene matches. DNA for the CDR3: TGTGCCAGCAGTTACTTTACTAGCGTCGGCACCGGGGAGCTGTTTTTT. The encoded protein is CASSYFTSVGTGELFF.

V and J are TRBV15 and TRBJ2-1; 8 positions agree with TRBD1. The ends lost 5 bases at V and 0 bases at J; junction bases unmatched: 3. Germline CDR1 is LNHNV and CDR2 is YYDKDF (reference sequence). The CDR3 loop spans 15 amino acids. CDR3 in DNA: TGTGCCACCAGCCGGACAGGGAGCTCCTACAATGAGCAGTTCTTC. Its protein is CATSRTGSSYNEQFF.

V and J are TRBV11-3 and TRBJ2-1; D perhaps matches TRBD2 (6 bases). The length of the CDR3 is 15 residues. Trimming pared 4 bases from V and 4 bases from J, leaving 14 bases between. CDR1 is SGHNT, CDR2 YENEEA, per germline. For the CDR3, the DNA is TGTGCCAGCAGCTCAGAGGGAGGTCGGTACAATGAGCAGTTCTTC. Translated: CASSSEGGRYNEQFF.

For this clone: At one end the junction does not follow the germline gene, possibly because of a read error. This chain joins TRBV7-7 and TRBJ2-1; TRBD2 matches at 14 bases. The CDR3 has 17 residues. In germline, CDR1 is SSHAT, CDR2 FNYEAQ (reference sequence). The CDR3 reads CASSLLPPGLAGEDVFF. Written as DNA, the CDR3 is TGTGCTAGCAGCTTATTACCCCCGGGACTAGCGGGGGAGGATGTGTTCTTC.

This chain joins TRBV7-9 and TRBJ1-6, with unresolved D. The CDR3 length is 18 residues. V lost 0 bases to trimming and J lost 0 bases, with 12 bases between them. Germline V gene data show CDR1 as SEHNR and CDR2 as FQNEAQ (reference sequence). The CDR3 reads CASSLASSRSSYNSPLHF. In DNA, the CDR3 is TGTGCCAGCAGCTTAGCGTCCAGTCGGAGCTCCTATAATTCACCCCTCCACTTT.

The rearrangement links TRBV6-5 to TRBJ1-2, with 7 bases aligning to TRBD1. V lost 6 bases, J lost 4 bases, and 11 bases stayed unmatched. CDR1 and CDR2 (germline): MNHEY, SVGAGI. CDR3 length equals 15 residues. The CDR3 region has the DNA TGTGCCAGCAGCTCGGACAGGAGCGGGTTCTATGGCTACACCTTC. It is translated as CASSSDRSGFYGYTF.

V gene TRBV7-2 combines with J gene TRBJ2-1, with D unresolved. The CDR3 consists of 13 residues. The germline V gene has CDR1 SGHTA and CDR2 FQGNSA. The V end was cut by 5 bases, the J end by 5 bases, with 10 bases between. The CDR3 here is CASSTYRDNEQFF. The DNA of the CDR3 is TGTGCCAGCAGCACCTACCGGGACAATGAGCAGTTCTTC.

CDR3 protein: CASSSPGGTQYF. The CDR3 coding sequence is TGTGCCAGCAGTTCCCCAGGGGGAACGCAGTATTTT. The chain combines TRBV28 with TRBJ2-3, with 7 bases lining up with TRBD1. Germline V gene sequence: CDR1 MDHEN, CDR2 SYDVKM. This CDR3 is built from 12 residues. With V trimmed by 4 bases and J by 9 bases, 4 bases remained unmatched.

This chain connects TRBV6-5 to TRBJ1-2, with 7 bases aligning to TRBD1. The CDR3 is 15 residues long. Germline trimming cut 7 bases from V and 7 bases from J; bases unmatched to any gene: 15. Germline assignment: CDR1 MNHEY and CDR2 SVGAGI. The CDR3 spells CASKRSDRDSFGYTF. CDR3 in DNA: TGTGCCAGCAAAAGAAGTGACAGGGATTCGTTTGGCTACACCTTC.

This clone was observed once. The genes are TRBV30 and TRBJ1-6, with D possibly being TRBD1 (5 bases). Germline values: CDR1 GTSNPN, CDR2 SVGIG (reference sequence). This CDR3 has 13 amino acids. V lost 8 bases, J lost 4 bases, and 12 bases lay in between. The CDR3 DNA reads TGTGCCGGAAGAGGGGAGTATAATTCACCCCTCCACTTT. Its protein product is CAGRGEYNSPLHF.